This T cell receptor beta chain was profiled in a study of Ad26.COV2.S vaccination and SARS-CoV-2 variants. This clone appeared once. Its antigen remains unknown. The treatment was: some 20 received Ad26.COV2.S at low or high dose, single or two shots; several received placebo; per-sample allocation not given. Samples came from day 63 after the first vaccine or placebo injection. Boston hosted the donor, who was an adult aged 18-55 years. Regarding the study as a whole: People given the vaccine had a wider spike-specific TCR breadth than placebo recipients did. There was reportedly substantial breadth in spike-specific CD8+ and CD4+ T cell responses after vaccination.

Germline V lookup: CDR1 LNHDA, CDR2 SQIVND (reference sequence). V lost 5 bases to trimming and J lost 8 bases; unmatched junction nucleotides: 13. The CDR3 is made up of 17 amino acids. TCRdb's table, derived via immunoSEQ multiplex PCR, lists solely in-frame clones and lacks some. This sample has 350,000 to 600,000 clones, with roughly nine tenths found just once. This sequence was found in a person between 18 and 60 years old who received the Ad26.COV2.S COVID-19 vaccine or a placebo. V and J are TRBV19 and TRBJ1-6; 9 positions agree with TRBD1. Specimen: peripheral blood, collected in a trial of Ad26.COV2.S vaccine versus placebo. The CDR3 coding sequence is TGTGCCAGTAGTCACACTCAAGACAGGGGGTTCGATTCACCCCTCCACTTT. Amino acids: CASSHTQDRGFDSPLHF.